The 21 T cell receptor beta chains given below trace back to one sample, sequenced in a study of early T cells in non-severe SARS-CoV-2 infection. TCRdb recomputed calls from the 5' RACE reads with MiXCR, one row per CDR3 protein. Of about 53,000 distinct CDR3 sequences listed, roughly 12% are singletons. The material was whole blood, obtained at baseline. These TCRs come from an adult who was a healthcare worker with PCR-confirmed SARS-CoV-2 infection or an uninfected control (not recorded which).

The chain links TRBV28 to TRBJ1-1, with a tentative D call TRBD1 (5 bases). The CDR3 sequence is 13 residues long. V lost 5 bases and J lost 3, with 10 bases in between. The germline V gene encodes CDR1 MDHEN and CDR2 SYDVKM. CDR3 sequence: CASSPGFYTEAFF. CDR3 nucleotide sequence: TGTGCCAGCAGTCCAGGGTTTTACACTGAAGCTTTCTTT.

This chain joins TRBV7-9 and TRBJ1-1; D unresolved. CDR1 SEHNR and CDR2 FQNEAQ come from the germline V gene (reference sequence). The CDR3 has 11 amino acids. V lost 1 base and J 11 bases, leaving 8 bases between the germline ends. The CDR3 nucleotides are TGTGCCAGCAGCTTAGAGGTTGGGGCTTTCTTT. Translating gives CASSLEVGAFF.

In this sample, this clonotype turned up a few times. This CDR3 is CASSPAPGFYGYTF. CDR3 sequence (DNA): TGTGCCAGCAGCCCCGCGCCAGGGTTTTATGGCTACACCTTC. The chain recombines TRBV12-3 or TRBV12-4 with TRBJ1-2; a weak D match, TRBD1 (5 bases). V was pared by 6 bases and J by 5 bases, with 16 bases between. The CDR3 runs 14 residues.

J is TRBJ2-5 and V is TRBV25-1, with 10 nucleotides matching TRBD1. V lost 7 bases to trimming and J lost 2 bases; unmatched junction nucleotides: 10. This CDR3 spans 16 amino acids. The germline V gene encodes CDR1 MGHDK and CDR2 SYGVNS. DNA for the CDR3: TGTGCCAGCAAGAGGGCCGGACAGGGGGAACAAGAGACCCAGTACTTC. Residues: CASKRAGQGEQETQYF.

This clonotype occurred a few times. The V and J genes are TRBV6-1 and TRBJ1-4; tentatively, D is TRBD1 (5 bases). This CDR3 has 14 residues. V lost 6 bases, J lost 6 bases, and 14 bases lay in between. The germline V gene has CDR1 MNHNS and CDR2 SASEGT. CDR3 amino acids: CASREGRLYEKLFF. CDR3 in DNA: TGTGCCAGCAGGGAGGGACGGTTGTATGAAAAACTGTTTTTT.

CDR3 nucleotide sequence: TGTGCTACAACCCTCGGACGGAACCCCGAAGCTTTCTTT. Translating gives CATTLGRNPEAFF. This chain joins TRBV28 and TRBJ1-1; D is ambiguous. Germline CDR1 MDHEN, CDR2 SYDVKM. This CDR3 is 13 amino acids long.

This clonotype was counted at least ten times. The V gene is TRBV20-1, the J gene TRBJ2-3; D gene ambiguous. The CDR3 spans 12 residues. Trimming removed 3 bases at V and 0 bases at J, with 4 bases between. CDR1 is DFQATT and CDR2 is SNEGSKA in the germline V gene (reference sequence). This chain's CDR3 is CSASESTDTQYF. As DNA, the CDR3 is TGCAGTGCTAGCGAAAGCACAGATACGCAGTATTTT.

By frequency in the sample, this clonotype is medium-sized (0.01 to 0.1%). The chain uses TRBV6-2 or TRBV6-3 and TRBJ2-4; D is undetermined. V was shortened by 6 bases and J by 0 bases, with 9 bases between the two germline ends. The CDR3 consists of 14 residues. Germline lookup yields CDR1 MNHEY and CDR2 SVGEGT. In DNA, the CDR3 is TGTGCCAGCAGACCTACGATAGCCAAAAACATTCAGTACTTC. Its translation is CASRPTIAKNIQYF.

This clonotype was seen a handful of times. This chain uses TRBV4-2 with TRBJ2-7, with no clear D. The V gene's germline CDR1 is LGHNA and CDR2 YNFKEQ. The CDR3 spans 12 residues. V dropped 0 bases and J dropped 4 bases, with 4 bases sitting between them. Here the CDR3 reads CASSQDGYEQYF. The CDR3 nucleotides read TGTGCCAGCAGCCAAGATGGATACGAGCAGTACTTC.

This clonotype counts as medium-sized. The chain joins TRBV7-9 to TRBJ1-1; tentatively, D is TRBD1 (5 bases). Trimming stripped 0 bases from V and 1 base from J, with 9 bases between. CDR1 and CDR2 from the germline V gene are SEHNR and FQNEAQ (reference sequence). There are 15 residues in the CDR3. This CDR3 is CASSLASGTNTEAFF. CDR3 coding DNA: TGTGCCAGCAGCTTAGCGTCAGGGACGAACACTGAAGCTTTCTTT.

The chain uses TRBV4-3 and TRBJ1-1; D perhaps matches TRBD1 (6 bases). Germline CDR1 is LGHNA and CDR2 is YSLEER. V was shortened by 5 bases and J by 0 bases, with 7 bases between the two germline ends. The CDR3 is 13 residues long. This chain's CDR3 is CASSNRVNTEAFF. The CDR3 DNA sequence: TGCGCCAGCAGCAACAGGGTGAACACTGAAGCTTTCTTT.

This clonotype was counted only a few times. The CDR3 DNA reads as TGTGCCAGCAGCTTAGATGTCGCAGGTCCTCAAGAGACCCAGTACTTC. This codes for CASSLDVAGPQETQYF. The V gene is TRBV11-2, the J gene TRBJ2-5; D ambiguous. The CDR3 sequence is 16 residues long. Trimming took off 0 bases at V and 2 bases at J, with 13 bases between the two ends. Germline CDR1 SGHAT, CDR2 FQNNGV.

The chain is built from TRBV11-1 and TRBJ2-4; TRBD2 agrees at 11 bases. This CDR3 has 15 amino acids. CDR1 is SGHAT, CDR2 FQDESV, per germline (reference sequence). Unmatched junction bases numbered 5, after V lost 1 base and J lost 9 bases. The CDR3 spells CASSLETSGKGIQYF. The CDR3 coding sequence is TGTGCCAGCAGCTTAGAGACTAGCGGGAAGGGCATTCAGTACTTC.

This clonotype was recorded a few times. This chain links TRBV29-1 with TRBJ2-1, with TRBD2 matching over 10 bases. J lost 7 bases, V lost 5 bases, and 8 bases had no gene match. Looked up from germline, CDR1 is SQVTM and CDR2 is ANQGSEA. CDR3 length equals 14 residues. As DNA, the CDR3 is TGCAGCGTTCCTCTAGCGGGAGTAAGTAATGAGCAGTTCTTC. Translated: CSVPLAGVSNEQFF.

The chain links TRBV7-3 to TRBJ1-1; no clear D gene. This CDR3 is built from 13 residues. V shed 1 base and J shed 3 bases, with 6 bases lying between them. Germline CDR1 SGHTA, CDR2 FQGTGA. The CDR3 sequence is CASSLNLDTEAFF. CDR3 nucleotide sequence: TGTGCCAGCAGCTTAAACCTGGACACTGAAGCTTTCTTT.

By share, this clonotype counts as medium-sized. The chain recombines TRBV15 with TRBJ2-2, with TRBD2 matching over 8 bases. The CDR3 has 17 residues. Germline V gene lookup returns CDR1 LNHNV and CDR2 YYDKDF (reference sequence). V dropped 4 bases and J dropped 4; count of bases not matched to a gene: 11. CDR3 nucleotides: TGTGCCACCAGCAACCCCTCCCGGGAGGGCCTCACCGGGGAGCTGTTTTTT. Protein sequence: CATSNPSREGLTGELFF.

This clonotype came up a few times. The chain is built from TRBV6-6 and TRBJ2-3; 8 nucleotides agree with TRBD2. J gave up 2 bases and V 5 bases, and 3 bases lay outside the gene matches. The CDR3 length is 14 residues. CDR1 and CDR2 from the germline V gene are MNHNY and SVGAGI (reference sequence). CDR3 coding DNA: TGTGCCAGCAGTCTAGCGGGCGACACAGATACGCAGTATTTT. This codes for CASSLAGDTDTQYF.

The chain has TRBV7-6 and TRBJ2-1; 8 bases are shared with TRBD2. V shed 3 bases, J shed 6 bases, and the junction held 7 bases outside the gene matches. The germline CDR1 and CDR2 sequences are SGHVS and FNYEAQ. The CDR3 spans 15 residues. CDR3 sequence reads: CASSFARLASNEQFF. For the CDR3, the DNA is TGTGCCAGCAGCTTTGCGAGACTAGCGAGCAATGAGCAGTTCTTC.

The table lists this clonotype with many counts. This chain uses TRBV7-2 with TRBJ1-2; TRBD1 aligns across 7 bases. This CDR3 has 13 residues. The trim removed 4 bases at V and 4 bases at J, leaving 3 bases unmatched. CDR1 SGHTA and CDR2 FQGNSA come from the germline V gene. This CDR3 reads CASSSDRAYGYTF. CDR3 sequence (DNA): TGTGCCAGCAGCTCAGACAGGGCCTATGGCTACACCTTC.

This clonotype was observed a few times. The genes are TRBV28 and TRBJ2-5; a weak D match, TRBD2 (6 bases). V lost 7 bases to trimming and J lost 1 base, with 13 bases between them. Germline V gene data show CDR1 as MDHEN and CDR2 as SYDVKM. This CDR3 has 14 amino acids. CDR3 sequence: CASTAPGVQETQYF. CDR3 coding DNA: TGTGCCAGCACCGCACCGGGGGTCCAAGAGACCCAGTACTTC.

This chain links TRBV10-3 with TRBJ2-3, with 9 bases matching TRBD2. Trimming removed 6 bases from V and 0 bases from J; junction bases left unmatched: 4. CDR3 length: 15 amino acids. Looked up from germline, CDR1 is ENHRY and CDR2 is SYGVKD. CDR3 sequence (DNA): TGTGCCATCAGCCTCACTAGCGGGAGCACAGATACGCAGTATTTT. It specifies CAISLTSGSTDTQYF.